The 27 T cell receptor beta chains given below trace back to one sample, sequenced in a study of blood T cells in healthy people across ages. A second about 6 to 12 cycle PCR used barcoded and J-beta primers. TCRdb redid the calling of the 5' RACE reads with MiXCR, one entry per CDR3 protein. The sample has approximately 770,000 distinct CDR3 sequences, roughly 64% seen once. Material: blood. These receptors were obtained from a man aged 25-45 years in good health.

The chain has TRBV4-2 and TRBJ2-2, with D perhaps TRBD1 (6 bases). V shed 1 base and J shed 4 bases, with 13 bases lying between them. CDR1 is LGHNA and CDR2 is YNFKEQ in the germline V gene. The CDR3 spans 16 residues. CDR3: CASSQVVGTSTGELFF. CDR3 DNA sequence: TGTGCCAGCAGCCAAGTAGTTGGGACAAGCACCGGGGAGCTGTTTTTT.

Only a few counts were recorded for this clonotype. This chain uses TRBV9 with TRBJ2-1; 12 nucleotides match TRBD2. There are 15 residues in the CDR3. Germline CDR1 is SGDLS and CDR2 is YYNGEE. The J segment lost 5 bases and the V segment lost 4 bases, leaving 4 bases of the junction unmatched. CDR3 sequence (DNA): TGTGCCAGCAGCCCTAGCGGGAGGGCCGACAATGAGCAGTTCTTC. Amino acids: CASSPSGRADNEQFF.

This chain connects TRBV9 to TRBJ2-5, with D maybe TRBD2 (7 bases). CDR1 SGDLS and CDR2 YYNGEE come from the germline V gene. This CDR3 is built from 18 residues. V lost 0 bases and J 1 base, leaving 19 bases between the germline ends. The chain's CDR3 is CASSVGNRGGPIQETQYF. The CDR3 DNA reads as TGTGCCAGCAGCGTAGGAAATAGGGGGGGGCCGATCCAAGAGACCCAGTACTTC.

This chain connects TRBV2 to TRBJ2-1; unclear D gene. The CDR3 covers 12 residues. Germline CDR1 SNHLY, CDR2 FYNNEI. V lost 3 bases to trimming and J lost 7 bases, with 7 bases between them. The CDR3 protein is CASSDSLNEQFF. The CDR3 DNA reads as TGTGCCAGCAGTGATTCGCTAAATGAGCAGTTCTTC.

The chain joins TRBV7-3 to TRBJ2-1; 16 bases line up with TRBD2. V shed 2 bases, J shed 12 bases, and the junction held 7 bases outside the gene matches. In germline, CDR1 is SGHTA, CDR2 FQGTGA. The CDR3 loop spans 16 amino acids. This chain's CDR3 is CASSLDGTSGRAAQFF. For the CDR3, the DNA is TGTGCCAGCAGCTTAGATGGGACTAGCGGGAGGGCCGCGCAGTTCTTC.

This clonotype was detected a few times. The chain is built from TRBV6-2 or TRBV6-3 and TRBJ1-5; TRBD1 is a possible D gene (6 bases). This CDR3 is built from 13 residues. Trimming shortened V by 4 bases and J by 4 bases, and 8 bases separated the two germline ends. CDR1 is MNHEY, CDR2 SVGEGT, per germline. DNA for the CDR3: TGTGCCAGCAGTTCGACAGGTAATCAGCCCCAGCATTTT. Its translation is CASSSTGNQPQHF.

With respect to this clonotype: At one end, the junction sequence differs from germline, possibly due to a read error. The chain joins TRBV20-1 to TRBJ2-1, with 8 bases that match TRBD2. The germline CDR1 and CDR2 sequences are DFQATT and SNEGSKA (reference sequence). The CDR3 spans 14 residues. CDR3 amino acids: CSAIAGPSYNEQFF. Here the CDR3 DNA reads TGCAGTGCAATAGCGGGGCCCTCCTACAACGAGCAGTTCTTC.

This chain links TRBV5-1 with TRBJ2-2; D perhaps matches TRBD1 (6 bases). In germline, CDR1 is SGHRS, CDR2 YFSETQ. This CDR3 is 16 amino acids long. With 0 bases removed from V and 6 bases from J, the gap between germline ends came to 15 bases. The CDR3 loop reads CASSLEAQGYPGELFF. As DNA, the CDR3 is TGCGCCAGCAGCTTGGAGGCACAGGGTTACCCCGGGGAGCTGTTTTTT.

This chain's CDR3 is CASSPGDRFYGYTF. CDR3 DNA: TGTGCCAGTAGTCCCGGGGACCGATTCTATGGCTACACCTTC. This rearrangement joins TRBV19 to TRBJ1-2, with TRBD1 as a possible D gene (5 bases). This CDR3 has 14 residues. The germline V gene has CDR1 LNHDA and CDR2 SQIVND (reference sequence). Trimming removed 5 bases at V and 4 bases at J, with 14 bases between. Filled out from reference TRBV19 and TRBJ1-2, the complete variable domain reads DGGITQSPKYLFRKEGQNVTLSCEQNLNHDAMYWYRQDPGQGLRLIYYSQIVNDFQKGDIAEGYSVSREKKESFPLTVTSAQKNPTAFYLCASSPGDRFYGYTFGSGTRLTVV.

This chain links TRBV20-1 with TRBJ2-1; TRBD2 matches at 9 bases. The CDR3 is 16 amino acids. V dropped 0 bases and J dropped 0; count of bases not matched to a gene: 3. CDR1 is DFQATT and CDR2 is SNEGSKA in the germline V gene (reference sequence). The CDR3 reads CSARDMREGSYNEQFF. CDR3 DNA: TGCAGTGCTAGAGACATGCGGGAGGGCTCCTACAATGAGCAGTTCTTC.

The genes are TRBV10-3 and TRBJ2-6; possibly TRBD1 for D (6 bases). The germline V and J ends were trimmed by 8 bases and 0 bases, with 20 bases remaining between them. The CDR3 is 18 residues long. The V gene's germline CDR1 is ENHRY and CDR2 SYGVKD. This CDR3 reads CAISREAGAGSGANVLTF. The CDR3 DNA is TGTGCCATCTCCCGAGAGGCAGGGGCTGGCTCTGGGGCCAACGTCCTGACTTTC.

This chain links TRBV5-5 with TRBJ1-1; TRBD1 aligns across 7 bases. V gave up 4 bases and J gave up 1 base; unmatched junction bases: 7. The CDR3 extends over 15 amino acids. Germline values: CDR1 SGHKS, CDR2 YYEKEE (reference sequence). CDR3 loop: CASSLNQGGNTEAFF. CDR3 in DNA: TGTGCCAGCAGCCTTAACCAGGGGGGGAACACTGAAGCTTTCTTT.

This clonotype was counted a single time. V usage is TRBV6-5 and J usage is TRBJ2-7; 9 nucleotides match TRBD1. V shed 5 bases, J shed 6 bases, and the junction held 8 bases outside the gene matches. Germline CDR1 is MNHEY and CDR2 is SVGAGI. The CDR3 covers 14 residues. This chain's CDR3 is CASSPPGQGVEQYF. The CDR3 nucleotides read TGTGCCAGCAGTCCCCCGGGACAGGGCGTCGAGCAGTACTTC.

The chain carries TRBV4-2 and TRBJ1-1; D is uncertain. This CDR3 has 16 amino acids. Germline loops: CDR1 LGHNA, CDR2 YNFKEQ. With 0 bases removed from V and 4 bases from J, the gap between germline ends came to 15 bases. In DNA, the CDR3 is TGTGCCAGCAGCCAAGATCGCGGCTTTGGAAGCACTGAAGCTTTCTTT. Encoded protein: CASSQDRGFGSTEAFF.

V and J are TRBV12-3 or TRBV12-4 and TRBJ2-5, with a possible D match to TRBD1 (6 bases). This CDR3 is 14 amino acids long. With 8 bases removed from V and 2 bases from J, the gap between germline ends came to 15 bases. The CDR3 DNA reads TGTGCCAGCGGAATGACAGGCAGACAAGAGACCCAGTACTTC. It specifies CASGMTGRQETQYF.

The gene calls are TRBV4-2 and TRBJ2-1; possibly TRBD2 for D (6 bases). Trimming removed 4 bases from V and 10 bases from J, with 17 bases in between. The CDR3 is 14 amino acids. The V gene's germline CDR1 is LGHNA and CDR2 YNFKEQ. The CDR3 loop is CASSLRERVREQFF. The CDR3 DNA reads TGTGCCAGCAGCCTACGGGAGAGGGTTAGGGAGCAGTTCTTC.

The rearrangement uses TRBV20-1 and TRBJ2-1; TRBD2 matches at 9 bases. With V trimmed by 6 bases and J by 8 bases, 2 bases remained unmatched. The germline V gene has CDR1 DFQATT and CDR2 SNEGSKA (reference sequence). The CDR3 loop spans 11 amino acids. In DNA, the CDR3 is TGCAGTGCCAAGCGGGGGGATGAGCAGTTCTTC. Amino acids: CSAKRGDEQFF.

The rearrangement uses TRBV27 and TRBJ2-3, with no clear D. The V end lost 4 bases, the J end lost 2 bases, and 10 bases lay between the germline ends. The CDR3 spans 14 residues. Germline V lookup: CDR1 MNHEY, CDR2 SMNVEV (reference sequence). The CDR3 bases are TGTGCCAGCAGTTGGAATAGCCCCACAGATACGCAGTATTTT. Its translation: CASSWNSPTDTQYF.

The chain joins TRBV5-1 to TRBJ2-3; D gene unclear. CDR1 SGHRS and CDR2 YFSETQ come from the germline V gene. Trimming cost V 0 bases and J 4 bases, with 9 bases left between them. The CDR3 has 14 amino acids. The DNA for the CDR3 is TGCGCCAGCAGCTTGGTTGCTCCAGCAGATACGCAGTATTTT. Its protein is CASSLVAPADTQYF.

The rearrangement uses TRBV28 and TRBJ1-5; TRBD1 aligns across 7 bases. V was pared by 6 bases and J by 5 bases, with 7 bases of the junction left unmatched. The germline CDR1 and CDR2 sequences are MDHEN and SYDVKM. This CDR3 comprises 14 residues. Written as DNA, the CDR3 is TGTGCCAGCAGATCAGGACAGGCCGATCAGCCCCAGCATTTT. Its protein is CASRSGQADQPQHF.

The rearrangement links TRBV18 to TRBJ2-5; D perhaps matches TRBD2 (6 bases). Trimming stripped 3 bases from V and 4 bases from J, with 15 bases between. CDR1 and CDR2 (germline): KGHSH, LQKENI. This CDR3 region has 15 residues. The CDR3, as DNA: TGTGCCAGCTCACCGCGTACGGGAGTGTTAGAGACCCAGTACTTC. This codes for CASSPRTGVLETQYF.

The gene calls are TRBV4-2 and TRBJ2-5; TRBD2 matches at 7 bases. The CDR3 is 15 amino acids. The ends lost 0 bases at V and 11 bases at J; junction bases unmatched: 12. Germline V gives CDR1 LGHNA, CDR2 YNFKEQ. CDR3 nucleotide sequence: TGTGCCAGCAGCCAAGAGGGGCCAAGCGGGGTGGTGCAGTACTTC. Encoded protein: CASSQEGPSGVVQYF.

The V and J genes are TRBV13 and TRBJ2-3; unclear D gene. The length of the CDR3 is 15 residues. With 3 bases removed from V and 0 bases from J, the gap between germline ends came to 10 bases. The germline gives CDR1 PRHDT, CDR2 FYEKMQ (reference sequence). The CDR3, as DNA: TGTGCCAGCAGCTTCTGGAGATCTAGCACAGATACGCAGTATTTT. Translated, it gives CASSFWRSSTDTQYF.

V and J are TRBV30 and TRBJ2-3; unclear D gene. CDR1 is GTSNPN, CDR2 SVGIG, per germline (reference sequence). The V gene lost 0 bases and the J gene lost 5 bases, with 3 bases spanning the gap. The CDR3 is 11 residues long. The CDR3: CAWSVGDTQYF. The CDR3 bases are TGTGCCTGGAGTGTTGGAGATACGCAGTATTTT.

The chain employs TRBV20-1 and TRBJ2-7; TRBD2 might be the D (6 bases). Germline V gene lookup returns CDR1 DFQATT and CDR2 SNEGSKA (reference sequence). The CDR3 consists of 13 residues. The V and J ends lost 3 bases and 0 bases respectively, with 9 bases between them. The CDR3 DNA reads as TGCAGTGCTAGGGACTATGTCTCCTACGAGCAGTACTTC. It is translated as CSARDYVSYEQYF.

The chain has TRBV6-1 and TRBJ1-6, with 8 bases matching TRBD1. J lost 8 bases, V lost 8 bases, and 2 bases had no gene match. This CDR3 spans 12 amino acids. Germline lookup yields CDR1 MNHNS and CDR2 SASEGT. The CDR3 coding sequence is TGTGCCAGCCGGACAGGGCATTCACCCCTCCACTTT. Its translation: CASRTGHSPLHF.

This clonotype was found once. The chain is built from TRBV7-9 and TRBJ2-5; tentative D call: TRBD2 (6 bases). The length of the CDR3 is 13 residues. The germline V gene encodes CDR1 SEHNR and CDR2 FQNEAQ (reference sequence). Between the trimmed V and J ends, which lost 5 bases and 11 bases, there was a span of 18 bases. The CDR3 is CASSDGTEGEQYF. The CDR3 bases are TGTGCCAGCAGCGACGGGACTGAAGGGGAGCAGTACTTC.